A single sample gave rise to the 15 T cell receptor beta chains below, sequenced in a study of cytomegalovirus exposure and HLA in healthy donors. PCR was performed using 60 Vbeta and 13 Jbeta primers. Some clones are missing from TCRdb's copy, which holds only in-frame ones; the method was immunoSEQ multiplex PCR. The sample has approximately 180,000 clones; about four fifths are singletons. Sequencing was carried out using PBMCs. These receptors were taken from a man between 18 and 29 years old in good health and CMV-seronegative.

The chain links TRBV18 to TRBJ2-7; D unresolved. Germline V gene sequence: CDR1 KGHSH, CDR2 LQKENI. Between the trimmed V and J ends, which lost 2 bases and 5 bases, there was a span of 13 bases. The CDR3 consists of 14 residues. The CDR3 sequence: CASSPGLLPNEQYF. For the CDR3, the DNA is TGTGCCAGCTCACCAGGGCTTCTACCCAACGAGCAGTACTTC. Full variable domain (remainder filled in from reference TRBV18 and TRBJ2-7): NAGVMQNPRHLVRRRGQEARLRCSPMKGHSHVYWYRQLPEEGLKFMVYLQKENIIDESGMPKERFSAEFPKEGPSILRIQQVVRGDSAAYFCASSPGLLPNEQYFGPGTRLTVT.

This clone is a singleton in its sample. The rearrangement links TRBV28 to TRBJ2-7, with TRBD1 identical over 10 bases. From germline, CDR1 is MDHEN and CDR2 SYDVKM. The CDR3 covers 15 residues. V lost 5 bases to trimming and J lost 5 bases; unmatched junction nucleotides: 9. The CDR3 loop reads CASSPRTGGGDEQYF. For the CDR3, the DNA is TGTGCCAGCAGTCCTCGGACAGGGGGGGGCGACGAGCAGTACTTC.

This chain uses TRBV5-4 with TRBJ2-7; TRBD2 matches at 8 bases. V shed 4 bases and J 7 bases; nucleotides not matched to a gene: 19. Germline V gene lookup returns CDR1 SGHNT and CDR2 YYREEE (reference sequence). This CDR3 contains 17 residues. CDR3 coding DNA: TGTGCCAGCAGCCCCCAAAACGGGGGGGCGATTTCGGGAGAGCAGTACTTC. Its translation: CASSPQNGGAISGEQYF. Drawing the rest from reference TRBV5-4 and TRBJ2-7, the complete variable domain is ETGVTQSPTHLIKTRGQQVTLRCSSQSGHNTVSWYQQALGQGPQFIFQYYREEENGRGNFPPRFSGLQFPNYSSELNVNALELDDSALYLCASSPQNGGAISGEQYFGPGTRLTVT.

This clone was seen only once. The chain carries TRBV6-5 and TRBJ1-1; D is ambiguous. The CDR3 loop spans 14 amino acids. Between the trimmed V and J ends, which lost 2 bases and 1 base, there was a span of 8 bases. Germline loops: CDR1 MNHEY, CDR2 SVGAGI. CDR3 protein: CASSYAFANTEAFF. The CDR3 region has the DNA TGTGCCAGCAGTTACGCGTTCGCGAACACTGAAGCTTTCTTT.

The chain links TRBV19 to TRBJ1-1, with TRBD1 matching 9 bases. The germline V gene has CDR1 LNHDA and CDR2 SQIVND (reference sequence). Trimming at V came to 3 bases and at J to 7 bases, leaving 9 bases not matched to a gene. The CDR3 consists of 15 residues. The CDR3 DNA follows: TGTGCCAGTAGTATGGTTAGGACAGGGGCCAATGAAGCTTTCTTT. The encoded protein is CASSMVRTGANEAFF.

CDR3 coding DNA: TGCGCCAGCAGCTTGGTGGGTCCAGGCAGCTCCTACGAGCAGTACTTC. Translated, it gives CASSLVGPGSSYEQYF. The chain employs TRBV5-1 and TRBJ2-7; D is uncertain. Trimming pared 0 bases from V and 0 bases from J, leaving 13 bases between. The germline gives CDR1 SGHRS, CDR2 YFSETQ. CDR3 length: 16 residues.

The gene calls are TRBV7-2 and TRBJ2-5; TRBD2 matches 9 bases. Trimming took 2 bases from V and 7 from J; bases not matched to a gene: 14. This CDR3 has 17 amino acids. From germline, CDR1 is SGHTA and CDR2 FQGNSA. The CDR3 loop is CASSLYPRAGGPGTQYF. The CDR3 DNA reads as TGTGCCAGCAGCTTATACCCACGGGCGGGGGGGCCCGGGACCCAGTACTTC.

The genes are TRBV7-2 and TRBJ2-3, with 10 nucleotides matching TRBD2. CDR3 length: 16 residues. Germline V gene sequence: CDR1 SGHTA, CDR2 FQGNSA. J gave up 1 base and V 4 bases, and 5 bases lay outside the gene matches. CDR3 in amino acids: CASSWQRGGGTDTQYF. In DNA form, the CDR3 reads TGTGCCAGCAGCTGGCAGCGGGGGGGCGGCACAGATACGCAGTATTTT. The entire variable domain, with the rest obtained from reference TRBV7-2 and TRBJ2-3, is as follows: GAGVSQSPSNKVTEKGKDVELRCDPISGHTALYWYRQSLGQGLEFLIYFQGNSAPDKSGLPSDRFSAERTGGSVSTLTIQRTQQEDSAVYLCASSWQRGGGTDTQYFGPGTRLTVL.

This chain uses TRBV10-3 with TRBJ1-2; 10 positions match TRBD1. CDR1 is ENHRY, CDR2 SYGVKD, per germline. V trimming: 7 bases; J trimming: 10 bases; junction bases outside the gene matches: 6. This CDR3 comprises 12 residues. The CDR3 is CAIKGDRGDYTF. CDR3 nucleotides: TGTGCCATCAAGGGGGACAGGGGCGACTACACCTTC.

This clone was seen only a few times. The chain links TRBV27 to TRBJ2-2, with TRBD2 matching over 10 bases. Germline trimming cut 2 bases from V and 9 bases from J; bases unmatched to any gene: 6. Germline V gene lookup returns CDR1 MNHEY and CDR2 SMNVEV (reference sequence). This CDR3 spans 15 amino acids. The DNA for the CDR3 is TGTGCCAGCAGTTTAAGCGGGGGGGCCCTGTGGGAGCTGTTTTTT. Translation gives CASSLSGGALWELFF.

The chain uses TRBV7-9 and TRBJ2-5; 13 bases align to TRBD2. CDR1 and CDR2 from the germline V gene are SEHNR and FQNEAQ (reference sequence). J lost 7 bases, V lost 5 bases, and 13 bases had no gene match. The CDR3 runs to 17 residues. CDR3 nucleotide sequence: TGTGCCAGCAGCGTCGGACTAGCGGGGGCCCGGGTTTGGACCCAGTACTTC. Translating gives CASSVGLAGARVWTQYF.

The genes are TRBV10-2 and TRBJ2-3, with 7 bases that match TRBD2. The junction had 17 bases not matched to a gene; V was cut back by 6 bases and J by 5 bases. The CDR3 spans 17 residues. Per germline, CDR1 WSHSY and CDR2 SAAADI. In DNA, the CDR3 is TGCGCCAGCAGGGGGGGGTTTTTCGTGAGCGGTGAAGATACGCAGTATTTT. This codes for CASRGGFFVSGEDTQYF.

The chain is built from TRBV15 and TRBJ2-7; tentatively, D is TRBD1 (6 bases). Germline V lookup: CDR1 LNHNV, CDR2 YYDKDF (reference sequence). V was pared by 1 base and J by 3 bases, with 13 bases between. The CDR3 is 15 residues long. The CDR3: CATSRAGAGLYEQYF. DNA for the CDR3: TGTGCCACCAGCAGAGCAGGGGCAGGTCTCTACGAGCAGTACTTC.

The rearrangement joins TRBV9 to TRBJ2-3; 11 bases match TRBD2. This CDR3 has 20 residues. CDR1 is SGDLS, CDR2 YYNGEE, per germline. Unmatched junction bases numbered 20, after V lost 4 bases and J lost 4 bases. Written as DNA, the CDR3 is TGTGCCAGCAGCCCTTTTTATACGGCTAGCGGGGGGACAGGCGCAGATACGCAGTATTTT. It encodes CASSPFYTASGGTGADTQYF.

The V gene is TRBV11-2, the J gene TRBJ2-1; a weak D match, TRBD1 (5 bases). The ends were cut back, 4 bases at V and 0 bases at J, with 10 bases in the middle. CDR3 length: 15 amino acids. Germline loops: CDR1 SGHAT, CDR2 FQNNGV. The chain's CDR3 is CASSSDTSSYNEQFF. The CDR3 nucleotides are TGTGCCAGCAGCTCGGACACGAGCTCCTACAATGAGCAGTTCTTC.